This record looks at one T cell receptor beta chain sequence and its context. Its specificity is unknown. The data belong to a study of OX40 agonist ivuxolimab in advanced cancers. On the study more broadly: The drug used for patients, ivuxolimab, was an agonistic anti-OX40 (CD134) antibody.

The V end was cut by 8 bases, the J end by 8 bases, with 15 bases between. The CDR3 has 13 residues. The germline gives CDR1 SNHLY, CDR2 FYNNEI. Overall study results and limits: CD8+ T cells were the subset that, on average, had more expanded clones than CD4+. Doses of 0.1 to 3.0 mg/kg were accompanied by clonal expansion of CD4+ and CD8+ blood T cells by week 6.

Some clones are missing from TCRdb's copy, which holds only in-frame ones; the method was immunoSEQ multiplex PCR. The repertoire holds some 19,000 clones, with 84% as singletons. This specimen was CD4+ or CD8+ T cells sorted from blood, taken in a trial of the OX40 agonist ivuxolimab. The receptor was derived from an adult with an advanced solid tumor such as melanoma, head and neck, liver or kidney cancer. The genes are TRBV2 and TRBJ1-4; D gene ambiguous. CDR3 protein: CASLRDVSEKLFF. The DNA of the CDR3 is TGTGCCAGCCTAAGGGATGTTAGCGAAAAACTGTTTTTT.